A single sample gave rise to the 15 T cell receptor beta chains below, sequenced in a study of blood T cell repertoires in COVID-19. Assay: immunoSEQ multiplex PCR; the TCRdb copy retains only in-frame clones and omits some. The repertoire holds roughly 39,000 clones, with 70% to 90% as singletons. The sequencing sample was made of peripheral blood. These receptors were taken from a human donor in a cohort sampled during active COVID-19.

CDR3 region: CASSVTSGRAYEQYF. The CDR3 DNA is TGTGCCAGCAGCGTTACTAGCGGACGGGCCTACGAGCAGTACTTC. The chain couples TRBV9 to TRBJ2-7; 8 bases match TRBD2. This CDR3 spans 15 amino acids. The germline V gene encodes CDR1 SGDLS and CDR2 YYNGEE. Trimming took 2 bases from V and 2 from J; bases not matched to a gene: 6. Filled out from reference TRBV9 and TRBJ2-7, the complete variable domain reads DSGVTQTPKHLITATGQRVTLRCSPRSGDLSVYWYQQSLDQGLQFLIQYYNGEERAKGNILERFSAQQFPDLHSELNLSSLELGDSALYFCASSVTSGRAYEQYFGPGTRLTVT.

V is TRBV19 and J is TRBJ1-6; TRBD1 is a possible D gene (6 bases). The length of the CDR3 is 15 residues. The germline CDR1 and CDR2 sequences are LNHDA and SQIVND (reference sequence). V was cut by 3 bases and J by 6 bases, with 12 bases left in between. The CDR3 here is CASSIQGTGNSPLHF. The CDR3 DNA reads TGTGCCAGTAGTATTCAGGGGACCGGTAATTCACCCCTCCACTTT.

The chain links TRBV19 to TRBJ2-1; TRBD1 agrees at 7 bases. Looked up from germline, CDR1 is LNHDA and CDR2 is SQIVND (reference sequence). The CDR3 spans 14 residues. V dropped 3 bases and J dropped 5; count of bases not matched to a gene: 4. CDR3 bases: TGTGCCAGTAGTATTGAGGGGGCGGACAATGAGCAGTTCTTC. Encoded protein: CASSIEGADNEQFF.

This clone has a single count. The CDR3 is CASSPRGAGDTDTQYF. The CDR3 DNA reads TGCGCCAGCAGCCCCCGTGGGGCGGGGGACACAGATACGCAGTATTTT. V and J are TRBV4-1 and TRBJ2-3; 7 positions match TRBD2. The CDR3 has 16 amino acids. The germline CDR1 and CDR2 sequences are MGHRA and YSYEKL. V gave up 4 bases and J gave up 2 bases; unmatched junction bases: 9.

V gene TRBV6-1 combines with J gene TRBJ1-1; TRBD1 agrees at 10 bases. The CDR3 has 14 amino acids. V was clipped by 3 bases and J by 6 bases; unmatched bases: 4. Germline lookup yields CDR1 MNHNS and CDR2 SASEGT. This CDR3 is CASSDLGQGAEAFF. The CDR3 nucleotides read TGTGCCAGCAGTGACCTTGGACAGGGGGCTGAAGCTTTCTTT.

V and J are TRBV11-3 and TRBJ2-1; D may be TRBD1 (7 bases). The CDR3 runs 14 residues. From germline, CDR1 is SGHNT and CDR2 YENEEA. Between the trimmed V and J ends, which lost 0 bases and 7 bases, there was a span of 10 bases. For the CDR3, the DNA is TGTGCCAGCAGCTTAGACAGGGGGACTAATGAGCAGTTCTTC. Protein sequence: CASSLDRGTNEQFF.

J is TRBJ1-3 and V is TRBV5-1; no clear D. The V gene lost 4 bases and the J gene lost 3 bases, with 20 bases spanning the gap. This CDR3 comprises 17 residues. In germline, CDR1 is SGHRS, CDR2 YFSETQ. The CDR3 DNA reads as TGCGCCAGCAGCCCAGAAGGTGGAGGGTGGAGTGGAAACACCATATATTTT. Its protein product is CASSPEGGGWSGNTIYF.

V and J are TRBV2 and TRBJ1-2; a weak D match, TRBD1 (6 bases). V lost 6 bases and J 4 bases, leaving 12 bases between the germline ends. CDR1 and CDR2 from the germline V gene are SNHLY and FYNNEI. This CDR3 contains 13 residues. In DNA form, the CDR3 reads TGTGCCAGCAGCTCAGGACAGAGCTATGGCTACACCTTC. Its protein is CASSSGQSYGYTF.

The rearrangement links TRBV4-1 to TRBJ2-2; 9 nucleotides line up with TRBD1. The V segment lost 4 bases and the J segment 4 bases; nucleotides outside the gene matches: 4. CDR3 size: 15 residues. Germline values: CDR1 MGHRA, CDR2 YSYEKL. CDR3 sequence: CASSPGQGVTGELFF. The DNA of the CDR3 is TGCGCCAGCAGCCCGGGACAGGGAGTCACCGGGGAGCTGTTTTTT.

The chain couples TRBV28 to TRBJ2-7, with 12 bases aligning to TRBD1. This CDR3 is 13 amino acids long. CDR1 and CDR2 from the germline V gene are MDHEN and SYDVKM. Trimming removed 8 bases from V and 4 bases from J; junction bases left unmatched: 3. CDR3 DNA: TGTGCCAGCGAGGGACAGGGGGCTTACGAGCAGTACTTC. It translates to CASEGQGAYEQYF.

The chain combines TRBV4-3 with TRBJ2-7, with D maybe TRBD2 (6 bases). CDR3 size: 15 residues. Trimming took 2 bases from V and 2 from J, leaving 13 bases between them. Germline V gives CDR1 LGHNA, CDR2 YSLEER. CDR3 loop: CASSQNLANPYEQYF. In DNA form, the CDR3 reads TGCGCCAGCAGCCAAAATCTAGCGAACCCCTACGAGCAGTACTTC.

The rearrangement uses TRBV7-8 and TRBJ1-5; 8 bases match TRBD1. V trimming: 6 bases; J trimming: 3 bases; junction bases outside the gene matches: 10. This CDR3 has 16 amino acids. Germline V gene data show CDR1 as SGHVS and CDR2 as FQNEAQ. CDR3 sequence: CASSRQGARPNQPQHF. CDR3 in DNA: TGTGCCAGCAGTCGTCAGGGGGCTCGCCCCAATCAGCCCCAGCATTTT. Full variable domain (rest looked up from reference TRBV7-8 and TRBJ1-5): GAGVSQSPRYKVAKRGQDVALRCDPISGHVSLFWYQQALGQGPEFLTYFQNEAQLDKSGLPSDRFFAERPEGSVSTLKIQRTQQEDSAVYLCASSRQGARPNQPQHFGDGTRLSIL.

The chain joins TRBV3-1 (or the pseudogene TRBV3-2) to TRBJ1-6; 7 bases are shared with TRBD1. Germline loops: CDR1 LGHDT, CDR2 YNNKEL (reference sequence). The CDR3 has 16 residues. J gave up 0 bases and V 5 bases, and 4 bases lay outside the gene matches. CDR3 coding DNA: TGTGCCAGCAGCGACAGGGCGAGCTCCTATAATTCACCCCTCCACTTT. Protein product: CASSDRASSYNSPLHF.

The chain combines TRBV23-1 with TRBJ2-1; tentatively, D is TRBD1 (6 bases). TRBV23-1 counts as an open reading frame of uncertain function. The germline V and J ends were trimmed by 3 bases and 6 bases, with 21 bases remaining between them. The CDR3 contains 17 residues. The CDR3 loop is CASSHRIGGHITNEQFF. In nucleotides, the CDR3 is TGCGCCAGCAGTCACCGGATTGGGGGACACATAACCAATGAGCAGTTCTTC.

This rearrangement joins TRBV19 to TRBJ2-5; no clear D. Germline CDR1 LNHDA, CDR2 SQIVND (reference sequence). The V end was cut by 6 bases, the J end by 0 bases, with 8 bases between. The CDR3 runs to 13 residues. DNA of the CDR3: TGTGCCAGTAGGAGTGAGTACCAAGAGACCCAGTACTTC. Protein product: CASRSEYQETQYF.